The T cell receptor beta chain under discussion was sequenced for a study of spatial heterogeneity in lung cancer. Study information: The donor group consisted of roughly 70 patients who had untreated, early-stage non-small cell lung cancer. When available, follow-up PBMC samples taken a median of about 2 years after resection were sequenced. There were consistently more beta-chain sequences detected than alpha-chain sequences.

Stated time point: blood at routine non-recurrence follow-up after resection. Tumor, nontumor lung or frozen PBMC supplied whole RNA, sequenced without sorting. The presence of a unique molecular identifier marked each TCR cDNA molecule. TCRdb itself ran the 5' RACE reads through MiXCR, one entry per CDR3 protein. The table has some 120,000 distinct CDR3 sequences, more than 9% seen once; the top ten hold approximately 15%. With 7 bases clipped from V and 1 base from J, the junction kept 7 bases outside the gene matches. The germline CDR1 and CDR2 sequences are SGDLS and YYNGEE. This CDR3 is 15 amino acids long.

This rearrangement joins TRBV9 to TRBJ2-7; 11 nucleotides align to TRBD2. Sequencing was performed on PBMCs, taken at follow-up. The sequence was collected from a male donor with early-stage non-small cell lung cancer. CDR3 coding DNA: TGTGCCAGCGGTAGCGGGGGGGCCAGGTCCTACGAGCAGTACTTC. Its translation: CASGSGGARSYEQYF.